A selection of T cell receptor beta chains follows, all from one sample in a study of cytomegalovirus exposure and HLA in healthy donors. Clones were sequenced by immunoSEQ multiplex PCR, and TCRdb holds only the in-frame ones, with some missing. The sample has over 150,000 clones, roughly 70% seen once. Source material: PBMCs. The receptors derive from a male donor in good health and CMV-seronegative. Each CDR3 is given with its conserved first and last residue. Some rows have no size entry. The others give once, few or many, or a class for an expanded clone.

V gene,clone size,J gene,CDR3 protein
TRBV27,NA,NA,CASSSIGGGYEQYF
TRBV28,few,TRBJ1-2,CASSLGYRDGYTF
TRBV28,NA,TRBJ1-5,CASSPGTGLKPQHF
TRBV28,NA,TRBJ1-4,CASSLPRGGNEKLFF
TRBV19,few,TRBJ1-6,CASSTRTESSPLHF
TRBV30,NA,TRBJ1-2,CAWSVNTYGYTF
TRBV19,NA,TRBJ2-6,CASSWRDSGANVLTF
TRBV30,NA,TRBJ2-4,CAWSVGGSIQYF
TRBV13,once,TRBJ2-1,CASSPGQGGYNEQFF
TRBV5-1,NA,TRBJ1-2,CASSLSAGSIGYTF
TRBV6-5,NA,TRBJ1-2,CASRFRDSSNYGYTF
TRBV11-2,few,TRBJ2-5,CASSSYRALAGETQYF
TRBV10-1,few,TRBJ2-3,CASSRSGRAATDTQYF
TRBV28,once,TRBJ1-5,CASSFGAQPQHF
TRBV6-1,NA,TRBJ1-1,CASSERGMNTEAFF
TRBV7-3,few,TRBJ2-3,CASSLIPDRVATDTQYF
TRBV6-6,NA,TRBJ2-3,CASRRAGGRTDTQYF
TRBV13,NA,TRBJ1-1,CASNKERERTEAFF
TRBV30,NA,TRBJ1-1,CAWSVKGRGVTEAFF
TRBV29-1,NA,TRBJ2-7,CSVEVPDEQYF
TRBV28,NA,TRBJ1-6,CASRSGTGNSPLHF
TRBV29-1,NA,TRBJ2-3,CSVHTDTDTQYF
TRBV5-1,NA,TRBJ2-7,CASSLRQGAYEQYF
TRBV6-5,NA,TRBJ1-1,CASSSPLNTEAFF
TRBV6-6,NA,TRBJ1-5,CASSYGTGNQPQHF
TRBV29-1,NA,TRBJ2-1,CSSGLAAYNEQFF
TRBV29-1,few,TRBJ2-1,CSVERAGRNEQFF
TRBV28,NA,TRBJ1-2,CASISQVGRGGYTF
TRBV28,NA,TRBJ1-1,CASRPGGGGTEAFF
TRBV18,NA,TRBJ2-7,CASSPDEGYEQYF
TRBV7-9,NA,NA,CASSLVPYEQYF
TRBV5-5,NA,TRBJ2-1,CASSFGLAGLNEQFF
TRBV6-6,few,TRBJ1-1,CASSFPTTNTEAFF
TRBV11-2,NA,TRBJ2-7,CASSLVGSGGEQYF
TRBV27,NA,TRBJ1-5,CASSRDRGDQPQHF
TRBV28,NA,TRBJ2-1,CASSSPGAGGGNEQFF